Below, one T cell receptor (beta chain) is given with its context. TCRdb's copy holds only in-frame clones and misses some; the assay was immunoSEQ multiplex PCR. This repertoire shows a few hundred thousand clones, 80% to 90% found once; its top ten account for approximately 8%. The CDR3 covers 15 residues. Germline CDR1 reads MNHEY; CDR2 reads SVGAGI. V lost 0 bases, J lost 7 bases, and 16 bases lay in between. The data derive from a study of blood T cell repertoires in COVID-19. Study details: The United States, Italy and Spain were the sources of the acute and convalescent COVID-19 samples. Nucleic acid was either cDNA or gDNA, and it came from T cells, B-cell-depleted T cells, or PBMCs.

Study members were between roughly 18 and 89 years old and lived in some 26 US regions. Allocation to cohorts depended on clinical history reported by the participants. The TCR sequence derives from a woman aged 60-75 years who had recovered from COVID-19. The chain joins TRBV6-5 to TRBJ2-7; tentatively, D is TRBD2 (6 bases). Input material: PBMCs or T cells enriched from blood (not recorded which). The CDR3 DNA is TGTGCCAGCAGTTACTCGGGGGGACCTTGGGGGGAGCAGTACTTC. It specifies CASSYSGGPWGEQYF.